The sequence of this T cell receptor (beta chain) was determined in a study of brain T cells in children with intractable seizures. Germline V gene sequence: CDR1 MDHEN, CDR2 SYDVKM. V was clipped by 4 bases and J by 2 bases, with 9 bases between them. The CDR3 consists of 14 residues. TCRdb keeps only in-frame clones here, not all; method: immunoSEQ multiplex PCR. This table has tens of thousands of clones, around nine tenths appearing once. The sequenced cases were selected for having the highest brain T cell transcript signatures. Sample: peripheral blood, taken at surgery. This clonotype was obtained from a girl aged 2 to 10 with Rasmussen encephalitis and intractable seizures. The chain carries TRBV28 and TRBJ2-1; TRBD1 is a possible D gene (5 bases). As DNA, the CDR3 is TGTGCCAGCAGTTCCGGACATGCCTACAATGAGCAGTTCTTC. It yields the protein CASSSGHAYNEQFF.